This T cell receptor beta chain comes out of a study of blood T cell repertoires in COVID-19. Repertoires were generated with immunoSEQ multiplex PCR, while TCRdb's copy carries only in-frame clones and drops some. The sample has some 200,000 clones; 92% are singletons. V was shortened by 0 bases and J by 8 bases, with 18 bases between the two germline ends. The CDR3 consists of 15 residues. Germline CDR1 SGDLS, CDR2 YYNGEE. Sequenced sample: peripheral blood. The TCR was taken from a man aged 25 to 45 with acute or convalescent COVID-19. The chain is built from TRBV9 and TRBJ2-7, with D perhaps matching TRBD1 (5 bases). CDR3 bases: TGTGCCAGCAGCGTAGCTCCAGGGCAAGGGTTCCAGCAGTACTTC. Translating gives CASSVAPGQGFQQYF.